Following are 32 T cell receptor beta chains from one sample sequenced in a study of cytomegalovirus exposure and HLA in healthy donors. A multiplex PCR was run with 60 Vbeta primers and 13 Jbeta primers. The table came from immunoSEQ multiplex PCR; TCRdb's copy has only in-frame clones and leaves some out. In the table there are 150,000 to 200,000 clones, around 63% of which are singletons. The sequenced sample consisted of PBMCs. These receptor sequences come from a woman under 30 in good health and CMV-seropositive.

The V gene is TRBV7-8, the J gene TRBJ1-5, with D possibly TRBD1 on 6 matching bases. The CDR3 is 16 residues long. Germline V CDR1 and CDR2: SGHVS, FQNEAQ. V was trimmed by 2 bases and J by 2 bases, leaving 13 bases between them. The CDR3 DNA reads TGTGCCAGCAGCTTACGGACAGCTCAACGCAATCAGCCCCAGCATTTT. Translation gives CASSLRTAQRNQPQHF. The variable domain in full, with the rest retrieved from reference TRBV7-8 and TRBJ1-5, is GAGVSQSPRYKVAKRGQDVALRCDPISGHVSLFWYQQALGQGPEFLTYFQNEAQLDKSGLPSDRFFAERPEGSVSTLKIQRTQQEDSAVYLCASSLRTAQRNQPQHFGDGTRLSIL.

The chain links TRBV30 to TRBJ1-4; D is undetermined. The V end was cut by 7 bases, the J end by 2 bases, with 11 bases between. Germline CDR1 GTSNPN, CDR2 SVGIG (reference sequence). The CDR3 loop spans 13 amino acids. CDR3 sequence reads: CALRLLTNEKLFF. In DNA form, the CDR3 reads TGTGCCTTACGACTCTTGACTAATGAAAAACTGTTTTTT.

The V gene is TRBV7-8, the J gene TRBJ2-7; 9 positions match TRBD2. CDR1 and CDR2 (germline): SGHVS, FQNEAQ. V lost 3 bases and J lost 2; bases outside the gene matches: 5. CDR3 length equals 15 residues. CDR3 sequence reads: CASSLRLAVPYEQYF. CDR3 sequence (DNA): TGTGCCAGCAGCTTGCGACTAGCGGTTCCCTACGAGCAGTACTTC.

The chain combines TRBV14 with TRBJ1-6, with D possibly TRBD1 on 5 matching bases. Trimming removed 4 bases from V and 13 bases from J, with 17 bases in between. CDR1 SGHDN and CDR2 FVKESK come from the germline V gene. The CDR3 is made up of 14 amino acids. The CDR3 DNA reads TGTGCCAGCAGCCTCGGGACGGGCGGGGGGCCCCTCCACTTT. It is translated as CASSLGTGGGPLHF.

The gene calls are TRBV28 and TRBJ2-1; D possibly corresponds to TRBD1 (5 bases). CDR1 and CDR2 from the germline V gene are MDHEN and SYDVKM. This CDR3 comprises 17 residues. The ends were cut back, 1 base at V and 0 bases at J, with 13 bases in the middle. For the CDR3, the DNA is TGTGCCAGCAGTTTATCTTCCCGACAGAGCTCCTACAATGAGCAGTTCTTC. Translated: CASSLSSRQSSYNEQFF.

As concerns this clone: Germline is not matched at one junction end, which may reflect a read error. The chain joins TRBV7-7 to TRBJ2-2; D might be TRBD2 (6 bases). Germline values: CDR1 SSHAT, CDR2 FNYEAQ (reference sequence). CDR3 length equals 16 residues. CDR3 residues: CASSPRGGSNTGELFF. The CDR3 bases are TGTGCTAGCAGCCCCCGGGGAGGATCGAACACCGGGGAGCTGTTTTTT.

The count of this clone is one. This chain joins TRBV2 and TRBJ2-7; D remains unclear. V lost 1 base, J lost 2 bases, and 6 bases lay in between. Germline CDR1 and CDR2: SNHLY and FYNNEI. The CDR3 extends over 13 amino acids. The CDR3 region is CASSEDRAYEQYF. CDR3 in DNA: TGTGCCAGCAGTGAAGACCGAGCCTACGAGCAGTACTTC.

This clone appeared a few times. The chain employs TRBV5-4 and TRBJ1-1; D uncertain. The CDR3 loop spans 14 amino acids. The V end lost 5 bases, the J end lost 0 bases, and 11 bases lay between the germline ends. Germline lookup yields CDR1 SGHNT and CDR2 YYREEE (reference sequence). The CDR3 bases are TGTGCCAGCAGGCCGGGGTTGGTGAACACTGAAGCTTTCTTT. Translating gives CASRPGLVNTEAFF.

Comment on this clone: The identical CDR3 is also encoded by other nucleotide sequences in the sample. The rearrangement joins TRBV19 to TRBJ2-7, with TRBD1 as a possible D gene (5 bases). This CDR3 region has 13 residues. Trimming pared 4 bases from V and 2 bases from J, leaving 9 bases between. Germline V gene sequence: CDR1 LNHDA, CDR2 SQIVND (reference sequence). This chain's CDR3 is CASSTGQTYEQYF. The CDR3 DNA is TGTGCCAGTAGTACAGGACAAACCTACGAGCAGTACTTC.

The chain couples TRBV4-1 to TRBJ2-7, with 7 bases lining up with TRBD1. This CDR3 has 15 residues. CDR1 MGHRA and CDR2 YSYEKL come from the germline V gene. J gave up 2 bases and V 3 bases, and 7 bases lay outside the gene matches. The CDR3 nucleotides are TGCGCCAGCAGCCAGGCGACAGGGTCTCCCTACGAGCAGTACTTC. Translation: CASSQATGSPYEQYF.

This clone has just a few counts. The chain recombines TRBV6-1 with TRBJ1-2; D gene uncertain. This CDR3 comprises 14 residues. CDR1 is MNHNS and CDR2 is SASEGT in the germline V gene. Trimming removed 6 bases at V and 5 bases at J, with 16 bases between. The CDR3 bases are TGTGCCAGCAGCGTCACCGGGTCAACTTATGGCTACACCTTC. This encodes CASSVTGSTYGYTF.

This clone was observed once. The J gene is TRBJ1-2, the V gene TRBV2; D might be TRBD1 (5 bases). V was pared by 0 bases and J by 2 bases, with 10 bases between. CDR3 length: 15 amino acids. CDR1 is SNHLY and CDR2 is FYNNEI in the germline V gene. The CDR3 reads CASSEAWTTNYGYTF. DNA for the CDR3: TGTGCCAGCAGTGAAGCCTGGACAACCAACTATGGCTACACCTTC.

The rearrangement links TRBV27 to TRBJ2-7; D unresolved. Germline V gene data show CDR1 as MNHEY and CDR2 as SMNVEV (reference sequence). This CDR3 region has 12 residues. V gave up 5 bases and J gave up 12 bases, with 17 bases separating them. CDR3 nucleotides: TGTGCCAGCAGTAAAACGACTGGTATCTGGTACTTC. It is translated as CASSKTTGIWYF.

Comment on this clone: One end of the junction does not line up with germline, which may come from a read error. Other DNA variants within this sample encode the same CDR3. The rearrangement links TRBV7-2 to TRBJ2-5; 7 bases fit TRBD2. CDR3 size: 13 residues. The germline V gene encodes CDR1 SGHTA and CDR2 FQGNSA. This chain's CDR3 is CASSFASGETQYF. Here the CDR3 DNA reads TGTGCTAGCAGCTTCGCTAGCGGCGAGACCCAGTACTTC. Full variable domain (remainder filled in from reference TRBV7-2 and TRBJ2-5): GAGVSQSPSNKVTEKGKDVELRCDPISGHTALYWYRQSLGQGLEFLIYFQGNSAPDKSGLPSDRFSAERTGGSVSTLTIQRTQQEDSAVYLCASSFASGETQYFGPGTRLLVL.

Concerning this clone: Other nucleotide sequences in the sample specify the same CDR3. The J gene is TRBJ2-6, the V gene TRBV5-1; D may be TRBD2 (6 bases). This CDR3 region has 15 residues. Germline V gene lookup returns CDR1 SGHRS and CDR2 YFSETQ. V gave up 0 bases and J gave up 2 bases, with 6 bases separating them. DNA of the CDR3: TGCGCCAGCAGCTTGGCGGGGGCTGGGGCCAACGTCCTGACTTTC. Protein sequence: CASSLAGAGANVLTF.

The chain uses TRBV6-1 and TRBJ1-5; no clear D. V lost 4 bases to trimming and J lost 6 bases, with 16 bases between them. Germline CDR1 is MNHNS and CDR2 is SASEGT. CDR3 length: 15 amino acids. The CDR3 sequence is CASSVIFLAGQPQHF. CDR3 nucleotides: TGTGCCAGCAGTGTTATTTTTTTGGCAGGTCAGCCCCAGCATTTT.

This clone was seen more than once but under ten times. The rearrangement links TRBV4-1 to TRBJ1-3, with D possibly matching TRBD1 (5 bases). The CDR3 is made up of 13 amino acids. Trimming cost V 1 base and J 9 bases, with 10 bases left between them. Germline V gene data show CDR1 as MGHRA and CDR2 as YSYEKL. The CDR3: CASSQVPTGTIYF. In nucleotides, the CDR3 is TGCGCCAGCAGCCAAGTCCCCACAGGCACCATATATTTT.

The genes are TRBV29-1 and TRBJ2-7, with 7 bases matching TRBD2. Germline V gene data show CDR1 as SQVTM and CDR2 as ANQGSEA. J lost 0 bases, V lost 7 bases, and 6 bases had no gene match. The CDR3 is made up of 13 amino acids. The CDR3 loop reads CSGLRGGSYEQYF. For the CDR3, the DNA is TGCAGCGGATTGCGCGGGGGCTCCTACGAGCAGTACTTC.

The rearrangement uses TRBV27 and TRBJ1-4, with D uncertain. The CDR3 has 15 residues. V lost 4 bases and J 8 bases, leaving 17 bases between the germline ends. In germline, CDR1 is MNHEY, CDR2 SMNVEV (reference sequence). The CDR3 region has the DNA TGTGCCAGCAGTTCGGGCAGTGGGAGGGTCGAAAAACTGTTTTTT. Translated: CASSSGSGRVEKLFF.

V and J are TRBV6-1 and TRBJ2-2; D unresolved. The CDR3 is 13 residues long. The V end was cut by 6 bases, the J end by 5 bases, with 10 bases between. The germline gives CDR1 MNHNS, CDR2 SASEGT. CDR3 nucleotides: TGTGCCAGCAGGACCGACTTGACCGGGGAGCTGTTTTTT. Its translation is CASRTDLTGELFF.

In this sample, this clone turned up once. DNA for the CDR3: TGTGCCAGCAGCTCCACGAACGACTGGTCCTACGAGCAGTACTTC. It codes for CASSSTNDWSYEQYF. V and J are TRBV13 and TRBJ2-7; no firm D call. From germline, CDR1 is PRHDT and CDR2 FYEKMQ (reference sequence). With 4 bases removed from V and 1 base from J, the gap between germline ends came to 14 bases. This CDR3 contains 15 residues.

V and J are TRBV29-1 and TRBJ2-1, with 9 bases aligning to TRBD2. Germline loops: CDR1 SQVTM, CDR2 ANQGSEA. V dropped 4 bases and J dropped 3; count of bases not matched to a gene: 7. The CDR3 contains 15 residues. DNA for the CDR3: TGCAGCGTTGCCCCGGGACTAGCTTTCTACAATGAGCAGTTCTTC. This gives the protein CSVAPGLAFYNEQFF.

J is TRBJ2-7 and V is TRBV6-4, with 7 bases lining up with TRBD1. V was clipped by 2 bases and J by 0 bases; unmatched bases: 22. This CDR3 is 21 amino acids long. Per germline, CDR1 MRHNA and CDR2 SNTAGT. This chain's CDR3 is CASSDNHWGARRDSNSYEQYF. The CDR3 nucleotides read TGTGCCAGCAGTGACAATCACTGGGGTGCACGCCGGGACAGTAACTCCTACGAGCAGTACTTC.

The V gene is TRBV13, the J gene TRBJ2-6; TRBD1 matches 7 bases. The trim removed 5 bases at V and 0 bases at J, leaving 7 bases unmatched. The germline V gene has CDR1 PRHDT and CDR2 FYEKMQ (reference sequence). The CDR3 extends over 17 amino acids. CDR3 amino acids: CASSPTGPPSGANVLTF. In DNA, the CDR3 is TGTGCCAGCAGCCCGACAGGGCCGCCCTCTGGGGCCAACGTCCTGACTTTC.

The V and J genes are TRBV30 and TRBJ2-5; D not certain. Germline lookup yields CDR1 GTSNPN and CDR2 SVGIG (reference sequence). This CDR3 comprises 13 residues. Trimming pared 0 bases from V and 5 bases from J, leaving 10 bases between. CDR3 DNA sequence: TGTGCCTGGAGTGTCTCTAGGCGGGAGACCCAGTACTTC. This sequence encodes CAWSVSRRETQYF.

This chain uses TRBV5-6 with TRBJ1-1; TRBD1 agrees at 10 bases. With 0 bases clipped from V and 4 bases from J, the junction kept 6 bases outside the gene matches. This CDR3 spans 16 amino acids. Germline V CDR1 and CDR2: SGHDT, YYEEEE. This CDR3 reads CASSLGQGAKITEAFF. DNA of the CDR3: TGTGCCAGCAGCTTGGGACAGGGGGCGAAGATCACTGAAGCTTTCTTT.

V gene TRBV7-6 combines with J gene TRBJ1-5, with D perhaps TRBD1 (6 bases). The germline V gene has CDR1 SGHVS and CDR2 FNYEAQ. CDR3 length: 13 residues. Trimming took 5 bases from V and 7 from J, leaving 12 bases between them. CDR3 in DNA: TGTGCCAGCAGCGAGAGGGGGATGCAGCCCCAGCATTTT. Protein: CASSERGMQPQHF. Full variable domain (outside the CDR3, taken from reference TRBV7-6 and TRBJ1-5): GAGVSQSPRYKVTKRGQDVALRCDPISGHVSLYWYRQALGQGPEFLTYFNYEAQQDKSGLPNDRFSAERPEGSISTLTIQRTEQRDSAMYRCASSERGMQPQHFGDGTRLSIL.

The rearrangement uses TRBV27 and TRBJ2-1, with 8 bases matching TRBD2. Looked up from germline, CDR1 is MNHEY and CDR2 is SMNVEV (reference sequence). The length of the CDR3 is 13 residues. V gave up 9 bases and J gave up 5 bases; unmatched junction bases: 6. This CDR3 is CASKREINNEQFF. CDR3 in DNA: TGTGCCAGTAAGCGGGAGATCAACAATGAGCAGTTCTTC.

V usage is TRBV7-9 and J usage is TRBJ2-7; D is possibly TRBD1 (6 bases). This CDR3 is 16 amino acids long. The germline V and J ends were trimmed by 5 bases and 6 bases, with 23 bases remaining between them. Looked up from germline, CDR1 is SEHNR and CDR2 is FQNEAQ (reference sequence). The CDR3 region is CASSPGPDRIQGEQYF. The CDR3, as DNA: TGTGCCAGCAGCCCAGGGCCAGACAGGATTCAGGGCGAGCAGTACTTC.

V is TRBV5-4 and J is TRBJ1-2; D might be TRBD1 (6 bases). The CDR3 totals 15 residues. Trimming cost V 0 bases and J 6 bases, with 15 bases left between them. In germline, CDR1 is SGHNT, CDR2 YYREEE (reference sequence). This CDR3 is CASSLDREGLDGYTF. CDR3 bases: TGTGCCAGCAGCTTGGACAGGGAGGGTTTGGATGGCTACACCTTC.

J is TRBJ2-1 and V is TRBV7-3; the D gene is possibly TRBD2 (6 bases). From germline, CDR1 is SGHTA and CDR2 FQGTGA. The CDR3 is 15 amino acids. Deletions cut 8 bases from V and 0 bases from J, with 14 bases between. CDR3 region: CASDPGGSSYNEQFF. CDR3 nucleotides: TGTGCCAGCGACCCCGGGGGTTCCTCCTACAATGAGCAGTTCTTC.

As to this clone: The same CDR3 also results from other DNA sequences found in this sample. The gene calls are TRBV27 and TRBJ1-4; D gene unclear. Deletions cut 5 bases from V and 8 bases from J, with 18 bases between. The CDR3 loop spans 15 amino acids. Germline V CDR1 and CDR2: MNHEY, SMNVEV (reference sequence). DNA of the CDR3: TGTGCCAGCAGTCTCTCGGGAGCGGGATGGGAAAAACTGTTTTTT. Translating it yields CASSLSGAGWEKLFF.